These 28 T cell receptor beta chains were all obtained from the same sample, sequenced in a study of blood T cell repertoires in COVID-19. The assay was immunoSEQ multiplex PCR, and TCRdb's table has in-frame clones only and misses some. The sample shows some 320,000 clones, 70% to 90% of them seen only once. Sequenced sample: peripheral blood. The receptors come from a human donor in a cohort sampled during active COVID-19.

The CDR3, as DNA: TGTGCCAGCAGTTCCCCGGGGGGACTCGCTGAAGCTTTCTTT. It encodes CASSSPGGLAEAFF. The chain joins TRBV7-8 to TRBJ1-1, with D tentatively TRBD1 (5 bases). Germline CDR1 and CDR2: SGHVS and FQNEAQ. This CDR3 has 14 amino acids. The V and J ends lost 6 bases and 6 bases respectively, with 17 bases between them.

This chain connects TRBV10-3 to TRBJ1-2; no reliable D call. Trimming cost V 2 bases and J 3 bases, with 4 bases left between them. Per germline, CDR1 ENHRY and CDR2 SYGVKD. The CDR3 loop spans 12 amino acids. The DNA of the CDR3 is TGTGCCATCAGTGAGACGGACTATGGCTACACCTTC. Its protein is CAISETDYGYTF.

The chain joins TRBV9 to TRBJ2-3; D is perhaps TRBD2 (6 bases). Trimming cost V 2 bases and J 0 bases, with 13 bases left between them. This CDR3 has 16 residues. Germline CDR1 and CDR2: SGDLS and YYNGEE. CDR3 in DNA: TGTGCCAGCAGCGTCGGGGTTAGCGGTAGCACAGATACGCAGTATTTT. This encodes CASSVGVSGSTDTQYF.

This chain uses TRBV9 with TRBJ2-3, with D hard to call. V was cut by 2 bases and J by 0 bases, with 10 bases left in between. This CDR3 has 15 amino acids. CDR1 is SGDLS, CDR2 YYNGEE, per germline. CDR3 bases: TGTGCCAGCAGCGTTCCGAGCCCTAGCACAGATACGCAGTATTTT. Amino acid sequence: CASSVPSPSTDTQYF.

This clone was picked up one time. This chain joins TRBV7-3 and TRBJ2-7; 7 nucleotides line up with TRBD2. CDR1 is SGHTA, CDR2 FQGTGA, per germline. Trimming cost V 0 bases and J 7 bases; bases outside gene matches: 6. CDR3 length: 14 amino acids. The CDR3 protein is CASSLTAEAGEQYF. For the CDR3, the DNA is TGTGCCAGCAGCTTAACGGCTGAAGCGGGGGAGCAGTACTTC.

The V gene is TRBV27, the J gene TRBJ2-5, with TRBD1 identical over 7 bases. The germline gives CDR1 MNHEY, CDR2 SMNVEV (reference sequence). The CDR3 runs 14 residues. The V gene end was trimmed by 5 bases and the J gene end by 1 base; junction bases not matched to a gene: 4. The CDR3 DNA sequence: TGTGCCAGCAGTCAGGGGGACAGCCAAGAGACCCAGTACTTC. It encodes CASSQGDSQETQYF.

The J gene is TRBJ1-6, the V gene TRBV10-2; perhaps TRBD1 as D (5 bases). The CDR3 runs 14 residues. V lost 6 bases to trimming and J lost 6 bases, with 12 bases between them. Looked up from germline, CDR1 is WSHSY and CDR2 is SAAADI. CDR3 coding DNA: TGCGCCAGCAGGCCGGACACTTTTAATTCACCCCTCCACTTT. This translates into CASRPDTFNSPLHF.

The V gene is TRBV5-1, the J gene TRBJ2-2; 9 bases map to TRBD2. The trim removed 3 bases at V and 6 bases at J, leaving 9 bases unmatched. Germline V gene sequence: CDR1 SGHRS, CDR2 YFSETQ. This CDR3 spans 16 amino acids. The chain's CDR3 is CASSWVTGTSSGELFF. The CDR3, as DNA: TGCGCCAGCAGCTGGGTCACCGGGACTAGCTCCGGGGAGCTGTTTTTT.

This clone turned up a few times. The chain uses TRBV19 and TRBJ1-2; the D is unclear. In germline, CDR1 is LNHDA, CDR2 SQIVND (reference sequence). The V gene lost 1 base and the J gene lost 4 bases, with 16 bases spanning the gap. The CDR3 has 16 residues. The CDR3: CASSIGAGRSIYGYTF. The CDR3 bases are TGTGCCAGTAGTATAGGAGCTGGCCGGAGTATCTATGGCTACACCTTC.

The chain employs TRBV5-5 and TRBJ2-3, with TRBD2 identical over 14 bases. Germline V lookup: CDR1 SGHKS, CDR2 YYEKEE (reference sequence). The CDR3 has 18 amino acids. V shed 7 bases and J 0 bases; nucleotides not matched to a gene: 10. The CDR3 spells CASGPGLAGAWSTDTQYF. Written as DNA, the CDR3 is TGTGCCAGCGGCCCGGGACTAGCGGGGGCCTGGAGCACAGATACGCAGTATTTT.

The V call is TRBV7-9, the J call TRBJ1-4, with D unresolved. The CDR3 loop spans 15 amino acids. Germline assignment: CDR1 SEHNR and CDR2 FQNEAQ (reference sequence). The germline V and J ends were trimmed by 5 bases and 3 bases, with 13 bases remaining between them. The DNA of the CDR3 is TGTGCCAGCAGCCTAAGACAAGCCGCTAATGAAAAACTGTTTTTT. This gives the protein CASSLRQAANEKLFF.

The rearrangement uses TRBV3-1 (or the pseudogene TRBV3-2) and TRBJ1-1; maybe TRBD1 (6 bases). With 3 bases removed from V and 8 bases from J, the gap between germline ends came to 10 bases. The CDR3 sequence is 12 residues long. Germline V lookup: CDR1 LGHDT, CDR2 YNNKEL (reference sequence). CDR3 sequence reads: CASSHLDREAFF. CDR3 nucleotide sequence: TGTGCCAGCAGCCACTTAGACAGGGAAGCTTTCTTT.

This chain joins TRBV7-8 and TRBJ2-1; tentative D call: TRBD1 (7 bases). Trimming removed 10 bases from V and 8 bases from J, with 24 bases in between. Germline CDR1 is SGHVS and CDR2 is FQNEAQ. This CDR3 has 15 residues. CDR3 in DNA: TGTGCCACGACAGGGCGGGACTCTAATATCGATGAGCAGTTCTTC. Amino acid sequence: CATTGRDSNIDEQFF.

CDR3 protein: CASGGGGPPAYGYTF. The CDR3 DNA follows: TGTGCCAGCGGGGGGGGAGGACCGCCGGCCTATGGCTACACCTTC. The chain carries TRBV2 and TRBJ1-2, with D possibly being TRBD1 (5 bases). In germline, CDR1 is SNHLY, CDR2 FYNNEI. V shed 8 bases and J shed 4 bases, with 20 bases lying between them. The CDR3 totals 15 residues. Complete variable domain (other parts from reference TRBV2 and TRBJ1-2): EPEVTQTPSHQVTQMGQEVILRCVPISNHLYFYWYRQILGQKVEFLVSFYNNEISEKSEIFDDQFSVERPDGSNFTLKIRSTKLEDSAMYFCASGGGGPPAYGYTFGSGTRLTVV.

The table lists this clone with many counts. The chain combines TRBV5-1 with TRBJ1-1, with 8 bases lining up with TRBD1. The CDR3 sequence is 17 residues long. Germline assignment: CDR1 SGHRS and CDR2 YFSETQ. The junction had 11 bases not matched to a gene; V was cut back by 0 bases and J by 4 bases. CDR3 protein: CASSLEGQVFSITEAFF. CDR3 nucleotides: TGCGCCAGCAGCTTGGAGGGACAGGTATTTTCGATCACTGAAGCTTTCTTT.

The chain combines TRBV7-9 with TRBJ2-5; D is perhaps TRBD2 (5 bases). The V gene lost 2 bases and the J gene lost 5 bases, with 12 bases spanning the gap. CDR3 length: 14 amino acids. Germline CDR1 reads SEHNR; CDR2 reads FQNEAQ (reference sequence). The CDR3 DNA reads TGTGCCAGCAGCTTAAGGGAACTAGGGGAGACCCAGTACTTC. Translated: CASSLRELGETQYF.

This sequence joins TRBV10-1 and TRBJ2-7, with D maybe TRBD1 (5 bases). The V gene's germline CDR1 is WNHNN and CDR2 SYGVQD (reference sequence). The CDR3 loop spans 15 amino acids. Between the trimmed V and J ends, which lost 5 bases and 0 bases, there was a span of 14 bases. CDR3 in DNA: TGCGCCAGCAGTCCCCACGGACAAAGCTCCTACGAGCAGTACTTC. Translated: CASSPHGQSSYEQYF.

A note on this clone: The same CDR3 is also encoded by other DNA sequences in this sample. The genes are TRBV6-5 and TRBJ2-7, with a weak D call TRBD1 (5 bases). This CDR3 region has 14 residues. Trimming shortened V by 0 bases and J by 0 bases, and 6 bases separated the two germline ends. The germline CDR1 and CDR2 sequences are MNHEY and SVGAGI. The CDR3 DNA reads TGTGCCAGCAGTTACTCAAGGGGCTCCTACGAGCAGTACTTC. Protein product: CASSYSRGSYEQYF.

This clone was observed once. This chain connects TRBV6-5 to TRBJ1-2; possible D gene TRBD1, 6 bases. From germline, CDR1 is MNHEY and CDR2 SVGAGI. The CDR3 is made up of 15 amino acids. V was cut by 2 bases and J by 0 bases, with 10 bases left in between. The CDR3 region is CASSYGGTPNYGYTF. CDR3 nucleotide sequence: TGTGCCAGCAGTTACGGGGGCACACCTAACTATGGCTACACCTTC.

The chain links TRBV2 to TRBJ1-1; D is uncertain. Germline values: CDR1 SNHLY, CDR2 FYNNEI. V lost 1 base to trimming and J lost 5 bases, with 14 bases between them. The CDR3 runs to 15 residues. The CDR3 bases are TGTGCCAGCAGTGAAGGGAGAGGCAGCGAGACTGAAGCTTTCTTT. Residues: CASSEGRGSETEAFF.

V gene TRBV19 combines with J gene TRBJ2-3; 7 nucleotides match TRBD2. The V gene's germline CDR1 is LNHDA and CDR2 SQIVND (reference sequence). The CDR3 consists of 18 residues. J lost 2 bases, V lost 5 bases, and 16 bases had no gene match. CDR3 protein: CASSGPPSGRALTDTQYF. In nucleotides, the CDR3 is TGTGCCAGTAGTGGCCCCCCTAGCGGCAGAGCACTCACAGATACGCAGTATTTT.

The chain couples TRBV2 to TRBJ1-2, with TRBD1 matching 7 bases. The length of the CDR3 is 14 residues. CDR1 is SNHLY and CDR2 is FYNNEI in the germline V gene. The J segment lost 0 bases and the V segment lost 6 bases, leaving 4 bases of the junction unmatched. The CDR3 reads CASRPGTANYGYTF. The CDR3 DNA follows: TGTGCCAGCAGGCCCGGGACAGCTAACTATGGCTACACCTTC.

This clone was counted a single time. The rearrangement links TRBV6-1 to TRBJ2-3; TRBD2 matches at 7 bases. The CDR3 totals 14 residues. The trim removed 2 bases at V and 6 bases at J, leaving 5 bases unmatched. CDR1 is MNHNS, CDR2 SASEGT, per germline. CDR3 bases: TGTGCCAGCAGTGAATTTGGGGGGGAGGATACGCAGTATTTT. Protein product: CASSEFGGEDTQYF.

The chain couples TRBV10-3 to TRBJ1-1; D is undetermined. The germline V gene encodes CDR1 ENHRY and CDR2 SYGVKD. Trimming left V 2 bases short and J 5 bases short, with 15 bases between. This CDR3 comprises 15 residues. The CDR3 bases are TGTGCCATCAGTGAGCTGCGGGGAGGGAGGACTGAAGCTTTCTTT. It specifies CAISELRGGRTEAFF.

The chain recombines TRBV7-3 with TRBJ1-2, with D maybe TRBD1 (5 bases). The CDR3 has 17 residues. Looked up from germline, CDR1 is SGHTA and CDR2 is FQGTGA. V lost 7 bases, J lost 2 bases, and 23 bases lay in between. CDR3 sequence reads: CASISPLGLASNYGYTF. The CDR3 DNA sequence: TGTGCCAGCATCTCCCCCTTGGGACTTGCGTCGAACTATGGCTACACCTTC.

The gene calls are TRBV2 and TRBJ2-5, with 9 positions matching TRBD1. Germline loops: CDR1 SNHLY, CDR2 FYNNEI. Trimming removed 6 bases from V and 5 bases from J; junction bases left unmatched: 10. The CDR3 runs 15 residues. CDR3 DNA sequence: TGTGCCAGCAGAAATCGGGACAGGGCATTGGAGACCCAGTACTTC. Translating it yields CASRNRDRALETQYF.

J is TRBJ1-5 and V is TRBV4-1; no definite D call. The CDR3 is 16 residues long. The germline V gene encodes CDR1 MGHRA and CDR2 YSYEKL. Trimming left V 0 bases short and J 0 bases short, with 9 bases between. The CDR3 DNA reads TGCGCCAGCAGCCAAGAGGGAGGGAGTAGCAATCAGCCCCAGCATTTT. This gives the protein CASSQEGGSSNQPQHF.

The chain links TRBV30 to TRBJ1-2; unclear D gene. Germline lookup yields CDR1 GTSNPN and CDR2 SVGIG (reference sequence). The CDR3 runs 14 residues. V lost 8 bases and J lost 1, with 17 bases in between. CDR3 bases: TGTGCCAATTCCGAGAACCGGGTTAACTATGGCTACACCTTC. Translating it yields CANSENRVNYGYTF.